This T cell receptor (beta chain) was retrieved from a study of beta chain features in type 1 diabetes. Across the study: Analysis included 107,917,701 sorted cells drawn from all samples. Broader study findings: Across all four CD4+ subsets, people with type 1 diabetes showed modestly shorter TCRB CDR3s. VDJ junctions from patients with type 1 diabetes contained fewer insertions and more deletions.

Expressed TCRB transcripts were sequenced because the entire RNA isolate underwent reverse transcription. Some clones are missing from TCRdb's copy, which holds only in-frame ones; the method was immunoSEQ multiplex PCR. The sample has 600,000 or so clones, around 11% seen once. This clone has only a few counts. Its target is unknown. V lost 7 bases to trimming and J lost 0 bases; unmatched junction nucleotides: 5. The CDR3 is 15 residues long. Germline loops: CDR1 LGHNT, CDR2 FRNRAP. Heparinised blood was drawn once per donor, averaging around 120 mL. Researchers reported sorting CD4+ naive, central memory, regulatory and stem cell-like memory cells via CD45RO/CCR7/CD25/CD127/CD95/CD27.

This receptor was identified in a man aged 30-40 years with type 1 diabetes. J is TRBJ2-3 and V is TRBV12-5, with TRBD2 matching over 9 bases. Sample: naive CD4+ T cells from blood. The CDR3, as DNA: TGTGCTAGTGCCTTCAGCGGGGGGAGCACAGATACGCAGTATTTT. It specifies CASAFSGGSTDTQYF.